This T cell receptor (beta chain) was sequenced in a study of CD8+CD57+ T cells in acquired aplastic anemia. General observations from the study: Both patients and controls carried the same twenty-nine CD8+ CDR3 sequences. Between the patient and control groups, CD8+ Simpson's diversity did not differ significantly.

The TCR beta profiling, which covered VDJ combination and CDR3 sequence, was carried out using genomic DNA as the template. MiXCR was run by TCRdb on the reads, yielding one entry per CDR3 protein. This table has around 210,000 distinct CDR3 sequences, 65% appearing once. Patients who underwent sequencing had shown CD8+CD57+ cell expansion by flow cytometry. When blood sampling took place, the patients had received no therapy. This CDR3 region has 13 residues. Trimming cost V 4 bases and J 5 bases; bases outside gene matches: 2. The germline V gene encodes CDR1 SQVTM and CDR2 ANQGSEA. Concerning this clonotype itself: What it binds is not known.

The sequence derives from a human donor with aplastic anemia. Sequencing was carried out using sorted CD4+, CD8+, or CD8+CD57+ T cells (not recorded which) from PBMCs. This chain uses TRBV29-1 with TRBJ2-1; 10 nucleotides agree with TRBD2. In nucleotides, the CDR3 is TGCAGCGTTGTAGCGGGAGGTCACAATGAGCAGTTCTTC. It codes for CSVVAGGHNEQFF.